The sample holds a few counts of the clone carrying this T cell receptor beta chain. Its antigen is as yet unknown. The sample is drawn from a study of T cell repertoires in cytomegalovirus infection. Study-level results: Cumulative frequency (of public TCR beta family members) identified carriers of CMV plus the relevant HLA. The response measured ex vivo was dominated by TCR beta clonotypes (HLA-C-restricted and CMV-specific).

TCRdb re-called the reads through MiXCR, storing one row per CDR3 protein. The sample comprises more than 300,000 distinct CDR3 sequences, roughly 36% of which are singletons, and roughly 14% rests with the top ten. The junction had 7 bases not matched to a gene; V was cut back by 0 bases and J by 4 bases. Per the germline V gene, CDR1 is LGHNT and CDR2 is FRNRAP. This CDR3 has 16 amino acids. The sequence was obtained from a human donor in good health (CMV status not recorded). Some clones in this sample may be carry-over from other donors' samples. Here the sequenced sample was cultured PBMCs, taken from culture after CMV antigen stimulation. This chain joins TRBV12-5 and TRBJ1-1; 8 bases are a match to TRBD1. The DNA for the CDR3 is TGTGCTAGTGGTTTGGTAGTCCGGACAGGGACCACTGAAGCTTTCTTT. This translates into CASGLVVRTGTTEAFF.